These T cell receptor beta chains were read from a single sample in a study of blood T cell repertoires in COVID-19. The data were produced by immunoSEQ multiplex PCR, yet TCRdb's version contains in-frame clones alone and is incomplete. This table holds over 250,000 clones, around 89% found once. The sample taken for sequencing was PBMCs or T cells enriched from blood (not recorded which). Receptor source: an older woman in a cohort exposed to, infected with or recovered from COVID-19 (not recorded which). Each CDR3 is given with its conserved first and last residue. A D gene is named only where the DNA matches it firmly. Not all rows give a size; the values are once, few, many and, for expanded clones, a class.

j_call clone_size d_call v_call cdr3_nt cdr3_aa
TRBJ2-7 once - TRBV5-6 TGTGCCAGCAGCCTTCTAGCGCTCATGAGCTCCTACGAGCAGTACTTC CASSLLALMSSYEQYF
TRBJ1-1 - - TRBV3-1/TRBV3-2 TGTGCCAGCAGCCCGGTCGGGAATAGGAACACTGAAGCTTTCTTT CASSPVGNRNTEAFF
TRBJ2-7 - - TRBV25-1 TGTGCCAGCAGTGCCTGGGAGAGCTACGAGCAGTACTTC CASSAWESYEQYF
TRBJ2-3 - TRBD2 TRBV3-1/TRBV3-2 TGTGCCAGCAGCCAAGACAAAGCGGGAGGGCCGAGGGATACGCAGTATTTT CASSQDKAGGPRDTQYF
TRBJ2-5 - - TRBV5-8 TGTGCCAGCAGCTTGGCCGAGGGTCAAGAGACCCAGTACTTC CASSLAEGQETQYF
TRBJ2-3 - TRBD2 TRBV18 TGTGCCAGCTCACCGGGGACTATTAGCACAGATACGCAGTATTTT CASSPGTISTDTQYF
TRBJ2-7 once - TRBV9 TGTGCCAGCAGCGTATCTCCGAGACTGGATTCCTACGAGCAGTACTTC CASSVSPRLDSYEQYF
TRBJ2-1 few TRBD2 TRBV5-8 TGTGCCAGCAGCTCGCGTAGCGGGAGGGCCTACAATGAGCAGTTCTTC CASSSRSGRAYNEQFF
TRBJ1-1 - TRBD1 TRBV2 TGTGCCAGCAGGACAGGGGGTTTTACTGAAGCTTTCTTT CASRTGGFTEAFF
TRBJ1-1 - - TRBV4-1 TGCGCCAGCAGCCCGGGTCCCTTATTTAGGCCCTCAGAGGCTTTCTTT CASSPGPLFRPSEAFF
TRBJ2-1 - - TRBV7-3 TGTGCCAGCAGCACACAGCCTAGCTGGGAGCAGTTCTTC CASSTQPSWEQFF
TRBJ1-2 - TRBD1 TRBV28 TGTGCCAGCAGTCCCCAGGGGGGCGGACCCTATGGCTACACCTTC CASSPQGGGPYGYTF
TRBJ2-1 few TRBD2 TRBV27 TGTGCCAGCAGTTTGGATAGCGGGTATGAGCAGTTCTTC CASSLDSGYEQFF
TRBJ2-1 once - TRBV12-2 TGTGCAAGTCGCTCCACCTCAGCGGGAGGGCCGAGGGGGGACAATGAGCAGTTCTTC CASRSTSAGGPRGDNEQFF
TRBJ2-2 - - TRBV10-1 TGCGCCAGCAGTCAGTTCACCCTAGCTGGATCAGCCGGGGAGCTGTTTTTT CASSQFTLAGSAGELFF
TRBJ1-1 - - TRBV4-3 TGCGCCAGCAGCCAAGTGGGCAGGGGTGACACTGAAGCTTTCTTT CASSQVGRGDTEAFF
TRBJ2-1 few - TRBV5-1 TGCGCCAGCAGCCGCCTAGGCGGGGACGAGCAGTTCTTC CASSRLGGDEQFF
TRBJ2-5 - TRBD2 TRBV6-5 TGTGCCAGCAGAATCACTAGCGGTCAAGAGACCCAGTACTTC CASRITSGQETQYF
TRBJ2-1 - - TRBV5-1 TGCGCCAGCAGCTTGGGTCCTACCTACAATGAGCAGTTCTTC CASSLGPTYNEQFF
TRBJ1-2 - - TRBV4-3 TGCGCCAGCAGCCAAGTAGCAGGGTATGGCTACACCTTC CASSQVAGYGYTF
TRBJ1-4 once TRBD1 TRBV4-3 TGCGCCAGCAGCCCTTCCGGAACAGGGGCTGGGGAAAAACTGTTTTTT CASSPSGTGAGEKLFF
TRBJ2-1 - TRBD1 TRBV24-1 TGTGCCACCAGTGAAATAACCGGGACAGGGAGGCCCCGGGACAATGAGCAGTTCTTC CATSEITGTGRPRDNEQFF
TRBJ1-6 - TRBD1 TRBV7-8 TGTGCCAGCAGCTTAGGGACAGGAACGTCTCTCCACTTT CASSLGTGTSLHF
TRBJ2-7 - - TRBV28 TGTGCCAGCAGCATCCCAAACTCAATTAAGCCCTACGAGCAGTACTTC CASSIPNSIKPYEQYF
TRBJ2-2 - - TRBV9 TGTGCCAGCAGCGTAGGTCGGGGGTCCGGGGAGCTGTTTTTT CASSVGRGSGELFF
TRBJ1-4 - - TRBV5-1 TGCGCCAGCAGCTCCACAGGGCTCGCAATAGAAAAACTGTTTTTT CASSSTGLAIEKLFF
TRBJ2-1 - - TRBV14 TGTGCCAGCAGCATACGGGGGTATGAGCAGTTCTTC CASSIRGYEQFF
TRBJ1-2 once - TRBV4-2 TGTGCCAGCAGCCAAGGCGAGTATGGCTACACCTTC CASSQGEYGYTF
TRBJ1-2 - - TRBV5-1 TGCGCCAGCAGCTTGAGCGGGCAGGGACATGGCTACACCTTC CASSLSGQGHGYTF
TRBJ2-3 - - TRBV27 TGTGCCAGCAGTGTTCTAGAAAGCACAGATACGCAGTATTTT CASSVLESTDTQYF
TRBJ2-1 few TRBD2 TRBV5-1 TGCGCCAGCAGCTTCCCTCCTAGCGGGAACTACAATGAGCAGTTCTTC CASSFPPSGNYNEQFF
TRBJ1-5 once - TRBV27 TGTGCCAGCAGTCCCCAGGGAGGGCCCAATCAGCCCCAGCATTTT CASSPQGGPNQPQHF
TRBJ1-2 - TRBD1 TRBV2 TGTGCCAGCAGTCGGGACAGCAACTATGGCTACACCTTC CASSRDSNYGYTF
TRBJ1-4 - TRBD1 TRBV13 TGTGCCAGCAGAAATAGACAGGGGCTAGGTGAAAAACTGTTTTTT CASRNRQGLGEKLFF
TRBJ1-2 once - TRBV3-1/TRBV3-2 TGTGCCAGCAGTCCCGGGACAAGCTATGGCTACACCTTC CASSPGTSYGYTF
TRBJ1-2 - TRBD1 TRBV7-8 TGTGCCAGCAGCTTTTCGGGACAGGGGTCTGGTGGCTACACCTTC CASSFSGQGSGGYTF
TRBJ2-3 once TRBD1 TRBV19 TGTGCCAGTAGTATAACAGGGGATAGGGCAGATACGCAGTATTTT CASSITGDRADTQYF
TRBJ1-1 once - TRBV3-1/TRBV3-2 TGTGCCAGCAGCCCCGGGTTGGGCACTGAAGCTTTCTTT CASSPGLGTEAFF
TRBJ2-7 - - TRBV10-2 TGCGCCAGCAGTGCCATTTCCTACGAGCAGTACTTC CASSAISYEQYF
TRBJ1-6 few - TRBV7-7 TGTGCTAGCAGCGAAAAAAGGACTGCTTTTAATTCACCCCTCCACTTT CASSEKRTAFNSPLHF
TRBJ2-7 - - TRBV6-2/TRBV6-3 TGTGCCAGCAGCCGGACCAGGGACGAGCAGTACTTC CASSRTRDEQYF
TRBJ1-6 - TRBD1 TRBV27 TGTGCCAGCAGTTTATCAGGGGGCCTGGGTTCACCCCTCCACTTT CASSLSGGLGSPLHF
TRBJ2-7 few TRBD2 TRBV19 TGTGCCAGTAAACGGGGACTAGCGGGAGGCTACGAGCAGTACTTC CASKRGLAGGYEQYF
TRBJ2-5 - TRBD1 TRBV6-7 TGTGCCAGCAGTTACTGGGACAGGGACGAGACCCAGTACTTC CASSYWDRDETQYF
TRBJ1-2 - - TRBV28 TGTGCCAGCAGTTTATGGAGGGGGTACAACGTCTACACCTTC CASSLWRGYNVYTF
TRBJ1-2 few TRBD1 TRBV6-5 TGTGCCAGCAGTTATGGGAACAGGGGAAGTAACTATGGCTACACCTTC CASSYGNRGSNYGYTF
TRBJ2-1 - TRBD2 TRBV6-5 TGTGCCAGCAGTTACGACACTAGCGGAAACAATGAGCAGTTCTTC CASSYDTSGNNEQFF
TRBJ1-1 - TRBD1 TRBV28 TGTGCCAGCAGTCTCACGGGACAGGGAATCTCTGAAGCTTTCTTT CASSLTGQGISEAFF
TRBJ2-7 - - TRBV9 TGTGCCAGCAGCGTAGGAGGGGGTGCCTTGTACGAGCAGTACTTC CASSVGGGALYEQYF